The 31 T cell receptor beta chains in this list originate from one sample, sequenced in a study of T cell changes during pregnancy in multiple sclerosis. Clones were read by immunoSEQ multiplex PCR, and TCRdb kept only the in-frame ones, dropping some. The sample shows about 40,000 clones, nearly 90% of them seen only once. The sequences come from CD4+ T cells from peripheral blood mononuclear cells, collected after pregnancy. The receptor source for this set is a female donor with multiple sclerosis, enrolled in a pregnancy study.

CDR3 loop: CASSPTTGGRDGYTF. In DNA, the CDR3 is TGTGCCAGCTCACCTACGACAGGGGGCAGAGATGGCTACACCTTC. This chain uses TRBV18 with TRBJ1-2; 10 nucleotides align to TRBD1. The CDR3 contains 15 residues. V dropped 3 bases and J dropped 6; count of bases not matched to a gene: 7. Germline V gives CDR1 KGHSH, CDR2 LQKENI.

The rearrangement uses TRBV6-1 and TRBJ1-1; D possibly corresponds to TRBD1 (5 bases). The CDR3 extends over 14 amino acids. V lost 6 bases to trimming and J lost 4 bases, with 15 bases between them. CDR1 and CDR2 from the germline V gene are MNHNS and SASEGT. The CDR3 DNA reads TGTGCCAGCAGCTCTCAAGGGGCCGGCACTGAAGCTTTCTTT. Translated: CASSSQGAGTEAFF.

The rearrangement joins TRBV5-1 to TRBJ2-3; 12 bases line up with TRBD1. V lost 2 bases and J lost 2; bases outside the gene matches: 3. The CDR3 is 16 amino acids. Germline V lookup: CDR1 SGHRS, CDR2 YFSETQ. The CDR3 region is CASSFGTGGNTDTQYF. The CDR3 bases are TGCGCCAGCAGCTTTGGGACAGGGGGCAACACAGATACGCAGTATTTT.

The V gene is TRBV6-6, the J gene TRBJ1-6, with D perhaps matching TRBD1 (5 bases). The V gene's germline CDR1 is MNHNY and CDR2 SVGAGI (reference sequence). This CDR3 has 15 amino acids. The V end was cut by 7 bases, the J end by 8 bases, with 18 bases between. This CDR3 is CASKTQGGSDSPLHF. In nucleotides, the CDR3 is TGTGCCAGCAAAACGCAGGGAGGGAGTGATTCACCCCTCCACTTT.

The chain is built from TRBV14 and TRBJ2-2; 9 bases are a match to TRBD2. The V gene's germline CDR1 is SGHDN and CDR2 FVKESK. V trimming: 8 bases; J trimming: 0 bases; junction bases outside the gene matches: 1. The CDR3 covers 14 residues. CDR3 sequence: CASAGGTNTGELFF. Here the CDR3 DNA reads TGTGCCAGCGCGGGGGGGACGAACACCGGGGAGCTGTTTTTT.

In DNA form, the CDR3 reads TGTGCCAGCAGCCCAGGGGGCCGTGAGACCCAGTACTTC. Its translation: CASSPGGRETQYF. This chain uses TRBV7-6 with TRBJ2-5; 8 positions match TRBD1. V gave up 5 bases and J gave up 5 bases; unmatched junction bases: 4. Germline CDR1 and CDR2: SGHVS and FNYEAQ. CDR3 length: 13 residues.

V and J are TRBV5-1 and TRBJ1-5, with D tentatively TRBD1 (6 bases). V was clipped by 2 bases and J by 3 bases, with 9 bases between them. Looked up from germline, CDR1 is SGHRS and CDR2 is YFSETQ. This CDR3 spans 14 amino acids. The CDR3 nucleotides are TGCGCCAGCAGCTTAGGACAGCCCAATCAGCCCCAGCATTTT. Translating it yields CASSLGQPNQPQHF.

This chain uses TRBV30 with TRBJ1-1, with D possibly matching TRBD1 (5 bases). Trimming removed 3 bases from V and 8 bases from J, with 10 bases in between. Germline V gene sequence: CDR1 GTSNPN, CDR2 SVGIG (reference sequence). CDR3 size: 11 residues. CDR3 bases: TGTGCCTGGAGGAGTTGGACAGAAGCTTTCTTT. This encodes CAWRSWTEAFF.

The chain couples TRBV29-1 to TRBJ2-2; 7 bases line up with TRBD2. V was pared by 4 bases and J by 3 bases, with 5 bases of the junction left unmatched. The CDR3 has 14 amino acids. The V gene's germline CDR1 is SQVTM and CDR2 ANQGSEA. CDR3: CSVGGGGHTGELFF. The CDR3, as DNA: TGCAGCGTTGGGGGCGGGGGACACACCGGGGAGCTGTTTTTT.

The chain combines TRBV29-1 with TRBJ2-5; 9 bases align to TRBD1. V was clipped by 4 bases and J by 2 bases; unmatched bases: 8. The length of the CDR3 is 15 residues. Germline lookup yields CDR1 SQVTM and CDR2 ANQGSEA. The CDR3 coding sequence is TGCAGCGTTGCGCGTTTAGGGACAGGGCAAGAGACCCAGTACTTC. This encodes CSVARLGTGQETQYF.

This chain connects TRBV5-6 to TRBJ2-3; 14 nucleotides agree with TRBD2. Unmatched junction bases numbered 5, after V lost 4 bases and J lost 4 bases. This CDR3 spans 16 amino acids. CDR1 and CDR2 (germline): SGHDT, YYEEEE. The CDR3 sequence is CASSATSGGAADTQYF. Written as DNA, the CDR3 is TGTGCCAGCAGCGCGACTAGCGGGGGGGCCGCAGATACGCAGTATTTT.

V usage is TRBV6-5 and J usage is TRBJ2-7; 7 bases fit TRBD1. V shed 2 bases and J 1 base; nucleotides not matched to a gene: 5. This CDR3 region has 15 residues. Germline-derived CDR1 and CDR2 are MNHEY and SVGAGI. CDR3 in DNA: TGTGCCAGCAGTTACGTGGGACAGTCTTCCTACGAGCAGTACTTC. It yields the protein CASSYVGQSSYEQYF.

The chain links TRBV4-2 to TRBJ2-3; 9 bases align to TRBD1. The germline CDR1 and CDR2 sequences are LGHNA and YNFKEQ. The CDR3 extends over 15 amino acids. After removal of 5 bases from V and 2 bases from J, the junction contained 5 bases not matched to a gene. The DNA of the CDR3 is TGTGCCAGCAGCAAACAGGGGGCGGACACAGATACGCAGTATTTT. This encodes CASSKQGADTDTQYF.

The chain is built from TRBV5-1 and TRBJ1-1; 8 bases align to TRBD1. The CDR3 contains 14 residues. Germline V lookup: CDR1 SGHRS, CDR2 YFSETQ. Unmatched junction bases numbered 12, after V lost 9 bases and J lost 5 bases. The CDR3 spells CAIRYRGSMTEAFF. The CDR3 coding sequence is TGCGCCATCCGCTACAGGGGGTCAATGACTGAAGCTTTCTTT.

This chain uses TRBV5-1 with TRBJ2-2; D possibly corresponds to TRBD1 (5 bases). The germline V gene encodes CDR1 SGHRS and CDR2 YFSETQ. CDR3 length: 18 residues. The V and J ends lost 1 base and 0 bases respectively, with 16 bases between them. The chain's CDR3 is CASSLTLGSQANTGELFF. The DNA for the CDR3 is TGCGCCAGCAGCTTGACACTTGGGTCACAGGCGAACACCGGGGAGCTGTTTTTT.

This rearrangement joins TRBV6-6 to TRBJ2-1; D is unclear. Germline CDR1 reads MNHNY; CDR2 reads SVGAGI (reference sequence). The V end was cut by 6 bases, the J end by 7 bases, with 10 bases between. CDR3 length: 12 amino acids. The CDR3 reads CASSRSTNEQFF. The CDR3 DNA follows: TGTGCCAGCAGCCGGTCTACGAATGAGCAGTTCTTC.

The gene calls are TRBV7-9 and TRBJ1-2; D gene ambiguous. With 4 bases removed from V and 7 bases from J, the gap between germline ends came to 16 bases. CDR1 and CDR2 from the germline V gene are SEHNR and FQNEAQ (reference sequence). CDR3 length: 14 amino acids. The CDR3 coding sequence is TGTGCCAGCAGCTACCCCTTGGCAGATGGTGGCTACACCTTC. It specifies CASSYPLADGGYTF.

The CDR3 reads CASSFREGLHEQYF. The CDR3 DNA reads TGTGCCAGCAGCTTCCGAGAGGGTCTACACGAGCAGTACTTC. The V and J genes are TRBV5-6 and TRBJ2-7, with a possible D match to TRBD2 (5 bases). Trimming removed 2 bases at V and 5 bases at J, with 14 bases between. Germline CDR1 SGHDT, CDR2 YYEEEE. The CDR3 loop spans 14 amino acids.

This chain joins TRBV7-8 and TRBJ1-2; possible D gene TRBD1, 5 bases. The V gene lost 5 bases and the J gene lost 2 bases, with 9 bases spanning the gap. This CDR3 is built from 13 residues. Germline CDR1 is SGHVS and CDR2 is FQNEAQ. The CDR3 sequence: CASSRQRNYGYTF. The CDR3 DNA is TGTGCCAGCAGCCGACAGAGAAACTATGGCTACACCTTC.

V gene TRBV2 combines with J gene TRBJ2-1; D might be TRBD1 (6 bases). The CDR3 length is 15 residues. In germline, CDR1 is SNHLY, CDR2 FYNNEI. With 5 bases removed from V and 7 bases from J, the gap between germline ends came to 18 bases. The CDR3 loop reads CASSPQGPKANEQFF. DNA for the CDR3: TGTGCCAGCAGTCCACAGGGACCCAAGGCGAATGAGCAGTTCTTC.

The rearrangement joins TRBV10-3 to TRBJ1-3; 7 bases fit TRBD1. After removal of 1 base from V and 2 bases from J, the junction contained 5 bases not matched to a gene. Germline CDR1 is ENHRY and CDR2 is SYGVKD. There are 16 residues in the CDR3. CDR3 sequence (DNA): TGTGCCATCAGTGAGTTGGGACAGACCACTGGAAACACCATATATTTT. Protein: CAISELGQTTGNTIYF.

The chain joins TRBV9 to TRBJ1-2, with D hard to call. V lost 4 bases to trimming and J lost 3 bases, with 10 bases between them. The CDR3 contains 13 residues. CDR1 SGDLS and CDR2 YYNGEE come from the germline V gene. CDR3 sequence: CASSFTGYYGYTF. CDR3 nucleotide sequence: TGTGCCAGCAGCTTTACCGGGTACTATGGCTACACCTTC.

J is TRBJ2-6 and V is TRBV16; D is uncertain. This CDR3 is 16 amino acids long. In germline, CDR1 is KGHSY, CDR2 FQNENV. Trimming removed 4 bases at V and 0 bases at J, with 10 bases between. The CDR3 DNA sequence: TGTGCCAGCAGCCCCCCCCCGGGCTCTGGGGCCAACGTCCTGACTTTC. This codes for CASSPPPGSGANVLTF. The full variable domain, with the rest looked up from reference TRBV16 and TRBJ2-6, is GEEVAQTPKHLVRGEGQKAKLYCAPIKGHSYVFWYQQVLKNEFKFLISFQNENVFDETGMPKERFSAKCLPNSPCSLEIQATKLEDSAVYFCASSPPPGSGANVLTFGAGSRLTVL.

This rearrangement joins TRBV25-1 to TRBJ1-2, with a weak D call TRBD1 (6 bases). V lost 8 bases to trimming and J lost 7 bases, with 17 bases between them. CDR3 length equals 13 residues. CDR1 MGHDK and CDR2 SYGVNS come from the germline V gene. CDR3 bases: TGTGCCAGCCGGGACACGGGACCCCTTGGCTACACCTTC. It specifies CASRDTGPLGYTF.

J is TRBJ2-2 and V is TRBV6-4; 7 bases map to TRBD1. The V and J ends lost 4 bases and 5 bases, in that order; junction bases with no gene match: 4. This CDR3 is 14 amino acids long. Per the germline V gene, CDR1 is MRHNA and CDR2 is SNTAGT. The CDR3 here is CASSGQGGTGELFF. DNA of the CDR3: TGTGCCAGCAGTGGACAGGGCGGGACCGGGGAGCTGTTTTTT.

The CDR3 bases are TGTGCCAGCAGTGACTCTTTTGGAGCTCTCGTCCAGGGTAACTCCTACGAGCAGTACTTC. Translating it yields CASSDSFGALVQGNSYEQYF. The genes are TRBV6-4 and TRBJ2-7, with TRBD1 as a possible D gene (5 bases). The CDR3 is made up of 20 amino acids. CDR1 and CDR2 (germline): MRHNA, SNTAGT. V was cut by 0 bases and J by 0 bases, with 24 bases left in between.

The chain has TRBV2 and TRBJ2-7, with D perhaps TRBD2 (5 bases). Trimming took off 2 bases at V and 6 bases at J, with 8 bases between the two ends. CDR3 length: 12 residues. Germline CDR1 and CDR2: SNHLY and FYNNEI. CDR3: CASSENRGEQYF. DNA for the CDR3: TGTGCCAGCAGTGAAAACCGGGGCGAGCAGTACTTC.

The chain recombines TRBV5-5 with TRBJ1-1; TRBD1 aligns across 8 bases. There are 14 residues in the CDR3. The V and J ends lost 4 bases and 7 bases, in that order; junction bases with no gene match: 9. Germline V gene sequence: CDR1 SGHKS, CDR2 YYEKEE (reference sequence). CDR3: CASSQGQVLVEAFF. CDR3 sequence (DNA): TGTGCCAGCAGCCAGGGACAGGTCCTCGTTGAAGCTTTCTTT. Full variable domain (remainder filled in from reference TRBV5-5 and TRBJ1-1): DAGVTQSPTHLIKTRGQQVTLRCSPISGHKSVSWYQQVLGQGPQFIFQYYEKEERGRGNFPDRFSARQFPNYSSELNVNALLLGDSALYLCASSQGQVLVEAFFGQGTRLTVV.

V gene TRBV30 combines with J gene TRBJ2-2; the match to TRBD1 covers 9 bases. This CDR3 spans 14 amino acids. Germline V gene data show CDR1 as GTSNPN and CDR2 as SVGIG (reference sequence). Trimming took 3 bases from V and 3 from J; bases not matched to a gene: 2. Here the CDR3 reads CAWRWDRDTGELFF. The DNA of the CDR3 is TGTGCCTGGAGATGGGACAGGGACACCGGGGAGCTGTTTTTT.

The chain recombines TRBV6-1 with TRBJ2-1; D is perhaps TRBD2 (6 bases). Germline CDR1 is MNHNS and CDR2 is SASEGT. The V gene lost 8 bases and the J gene lost 0 bases, with 11 bases spanning the gap. The CDR3 sequence is 14 residues long. The CDR3 DNA is TGTGCCAGCCGGCGGGGCATCTCCTACAATGAGCAGTTCTTC. Translated, it gives CASRRGISYNEQFF.

J is TRBJ2-7 and V is TRBV5-1; D unresolved. The CDR3 has 15 amino acids. The V and J ends lost 0 bases and 6 bases respectively, with 16 bases between them. Germline values: CDR1 SGHRS, CDR2 YFSETQ. CDR3 protein: CASSLAIGFLGEQYF. The CDR3 region has the DNA TGCGCCAGCAGCTTGGCCATCGGGTTCCTGGGCGAGCAGTACTTC.